The entry below describes one T cell receptor beta chain. J was trimmed by 3 bases and V by 3 bases; bases with no gene match: 2. The CDR3 totals 13 residues. Germline lookup yields CDR1 SGHRS and CDR2 YFSETQ. The data originate from a study of T cell changes during pregnancy in multiple sclerosis. Measured with immunoSEQ multiplex PCR; TCRdb has only the in-frame clones, and not every one. The sample records about 67,000 clones, more than 85% being singletons. Sequencing was performed on peripheral blood, taken in the second trimester of pregnancy. The chain employs TRBV5-1 and TRBJ2-5; 7 nucleotides agree with TRBD1. This clonotype originated in a female donor with multiple sclerosis, enrolled in a pregnancy study. CDR3 amino acids: CASSWTGEETQYF. The CDR3 nucleotides read TGCGCCAGCAGCTGGACAGGCGAAGAGACCCAGTACTTC.